This T cell receptor (beta chain) stems from a study of blood T cell repertoires in COVID-19. Looking at the study overall: Samples came from the United States, Italy and Spain, spanning acute and convalescent COVID-19. PBMCs, B-cell-depleted T cells, or T cells were the source of the cDNA or gDNA that made up the material.

Deletions cut 4 bases from V and 4 bases from J, with 14 bases between. The CDR3 contains 14 residues. Per the germline V gene, CDR1 is SQVTM and CDR2 is ANQGSEA. Study processing details: Amplifying reference gene primers gave estimates of nucleated cell counts. Clones were read by immunoSEQ multiplex PCR, and TCRdb kept only the in-frame ones, dropping some. V, J and clone size were drawn from that table, and D and trimming were deduced from the DNA. Seen here are roughly 300,000 clones, 85% observed once, and the top ten hold approximately 7.9%. V usage is TRBV29-1 and J usage is TRBJ2-1; a weak D match, TRBD1 (6 bases). The sequence was collected from a human donor in a cohort sampled during active COVID-19. Source material: peripheral blood. CDR3 amino acids: CSVVGTMHYNEQFF. For the CDR3, the DNA is TGCAGCGTTGTCGGGACAATGCATTACAATGAGCAGTTCTTC.